Following are 15 T cell receptor beta chains from one sample sequenced in a study of spatial heterogeneity in lung cancer. One entry per CDR3 protein, called by TCRdb with MiXCR from the 5' RACE reads. The sample shows some 16,000 distinct CDR3 sequences, 6% to 7% of them seen only once. Noted time point: sample taken at primary tumor resection. Study-wide results and caveats: Tumor mutation count correlated with how many alpha and beta TCRs expanded intratumorally.

No antigen has been identified for these receptors. The sample in question was lung tumor tissue, obtained at surgery. The receptors shown here come from a female donor with early-stage non-small cell lung cancer.

This clonotype was detected ten times or more. Little can be read into the size of this beta chain, an off-target read in a library designed for alpha chains. This chain joins TRBV27 and TRBJ2-1; TRBD1 is a possible D gene (5 bases). The germline V gene has CDR1 MNHEY and CDR2 SMNVEV (reference sequence). V gave up 2 bases and J gave up 4 bases, with 15 bases separating them. The CDR3 has 16 amino acids. The CDR3 DNA is TGTGCCAGCAGTTTACAACCCCCGGACAAGTACAATGAGCAGTTCTTC. Amino acid sequence: CASSLQPPDKYNEQFF.

In its sample, this clonotype was seen a few times. The library was designed around alpha chains, so this beta chain is a stray read whose abundance carries little weight. The J gene is TRBJ2-5, the V gene TRBV7-8, with TRBD2 matching over 13 bases. CDR3 length equals 17 residues. Looked up from germline, CDR1 is SGHVS and CDR2 is FQNEAQ. The V and J ends lost 4 bases and 1 base, in that order; junction bases with no gene match: 6. The CDR3 nucleotides are TGTGCCAGCAGCTCGACCCGACTAGCGGGGGGCCAAGAGACCCAGTACTTC. Its protein product is CASSSTRLAGGQETQYF.

The table lists this clonotype with many counts. Being off target in a library aimed at alpha chains, this beta chain has a size of little meaning. J is TRBJ2-2 and V is TRBV20-1; TRBD1 might be the D (7 bases). This CDR3 is built from 13 residues. The germline V and J ends were trimmed by 5 bases and 4 bases, with 11 bases remaining between them. Germline CDR1 is DFQATT and CDR2 is SNEGSKA (reference sequence). The CDR3 sequence is CSAPRGVTGELFF. The CDR3 coding sequence is TGCAGTGCTCCCAGGGGGGTCACCGGGGAGCTGTTTTTT.

This clonotype was counted many times. Found in a library prepared for alpha chains, this beta chain is an off-target read, and its abundance has little meaning. The J gene is TRBJ1-2, the V gene TRBV10-3; D remains unclear. Deletions cut 8 bases from V and 8 bases from J, with 18 bases between. The CDR3 totals 13 residues. Germline CDR1 and CDR2: ENHRY and SYGVKD. Here the CDR3 reads CAIGKDEDGGYTF. CDR3 sequence (DNA): TGTGCCATCGGAAAAGACGAGGACGGAGGCTACACCTTC.

This clonotype was recorded at least ten times. Within a library made for alpha chains, this beta chain is off target, and its count is uninformative. The rearrangement uses TRBV27 and TRBJ1-2; possible D gene TRBD1, 5 bases. V lost 3 bases, J lost 2 bases, and 7 bases lay in between. Germline V gene sequence: CDR1 MNHEY, CDR2 SMNVEV (reference sequence). The CDR3 loop spans 13 amino acids. Here the CDR3 DNA reads TGTGCCAGCAGTTTTGAGGGGAACTATGGCTACACCTTC. It yields the protein CASSFEGNYGYTF.

With respect to this clonotype: This beta chain is an unintended read in a library built for alpha chains; its size means little. This rearrangement joins TRBV7-2 to TRBJ2-7, with 8 bases identical to TRBD2. Germline V gene lookup returns CDR1 SGHTA and CDR2 FQGNSA. V shed 5 bases and J 1 base; nucleotides not matched to a gene: 4. This CDR3 comprises 14 residues. The CDR3 DNA is TGTGCCAGCAGCACTCTAGCGGGTTCCTACGAGCAGTACTTC. Protein: CASSTLAGSYEQYF.

This clonotype was picked up many times. This beta chain is a stray sequence in a library constructed for alpha chains; its clone size is not meaningful. The chain carries TRBV20-1 and TRBJ2-5, with TRBD2 matching 15 bases. The CDR3 contains 15 residues. Germline CDR1 and CDR2: DFQATT and SNEGSKA (reference sequence). Germline trimming cut 6 bases from V and 4 bases from J; bases unmatched to any gene: 6. The CDR3 loop reads CSAGLAGGRGETQYF. The CDR3, as DNA: TGCAGTGCGGGACTAGCGGGGGGTCGGGGAGAGACCCAGTACTTC.

Notes on this clonotype: A library prepared for alpha chains yielded this beta chain as an off-target read; its size is of little meaning. The chain has TRBV14 and TRBJ1-1; weak D call: TRBD1 (6 bases). Germline values: CDR1 SGHDN, CDR2 FVKESK. V lost 3 bases and J lost 4, with 21 bases in between. This CDR3 spans 17 amino acids. The CDR3 coding sequence is TGTGCCAGCAGCCATACACCGGCGGGGGGCGCATGCACTGAAGCTTTCTTT. Translation gives CASSHTPAGGACTEAFF.

With respect to this clonotype: For a library built for alpha chains, this beta chain is a stray read; little rests on its size. The chain combines TRBV20-1 with TRBJ2-5, with TRBD1 identical over 7 bases. This CDR3 spans 14 amino acids. Germline assignment: CDR1 DFQATT and CDR2 SNEGSKA (reference sequence). V lost 0 bases, J lost 4 bases, and 5 bases stayed unmatched. CDR3 residues: CSARDLAGGETQYF. The DNA of the CDR3 is TGCAGTGCTAGAGATTTGGCAGGGGGAGAGACCCAGTACTTC.

This clonotype has just a few counts. The size of this beta chain means little, since it is a stray read in a library made for alpha chains. The chain recombines TRBV5-1 with TRBJ1-1, with TRBD1 identical over 7 bases. V lost 0 bases, J lost 3 bases, and 11 bases stayed unmatched. This CDR3 has 17 amino acids. Looked up from germline, CDR1 is SGHRS and CDR2 is YFSETQ. CDR3 sequence (DNA): TGCGCCAGCAGCTTGGGTGGACTTACTCAGGGGGACACTGAAGCTTTCTTT. It yields the protein CASSLGGLTQGDTEAFF.

This clonotype showed up many times. The library was built for alpha chains, so this beta chain is an off-target read and its size means little. V usage is TRBV12-3 or TRBV12-4 and J usage is TRBJ2-7; D is unresolved. Trimming stripped 6 bases from V and 3 bases from J, with 18 bases between. This CDR3 has 15 amino acids. CDR3 in DNA: TGTGCCAGCAGCCTCCTAGGACCGCTGGACTACGAGCAGTACTTC. Protein sequence: CASSLLGPLDYEQYF.

This clonotype was detected many times. Because this beta chain is a stray read in a library intended to capture alpha chains, its abundance should not be given much weight. The genes are TRBV28 and TRBJ1-5, with D maybe TRBD1 (5 bases). The CDR3 consists of 13 residues. V was trimmed by 4 bases and J by 1 base, leaving 5 bases between them. Germline V CDR1 and CDR2: MDHEN, SYDVKM. CDR3 DNA sequence: TGTGCCAGCAGTTGGGACAGCAATCAGCCCCAGCATTTT. This translates into CASSWDSNQPQHF.

The table lists this clonotype with many counts. Because this beta chain is a stray read in a library intended to capture alpha chains, its abundance should not be given much weight. The chain uses TRBV28 and TRBJ2-7; D is perhaps TRBD1 (8 bases). The ends were cut back, 7 bases at V and 2 bases at J, with 18 bases in the middle. Looked up from germline, CDR1 is MDHEN and CDR2 is SYDVKM. The CDR3 extends over 15 amino acids. As DNA, the CDR3 is TGTGCCAGCATAGGGGGGGGACAGGTTACCTACGAGCAGTACTTC. Its translation: CASIGGGQVTYEQYF.

This clonotype showed up many times. This beta chain is an off-target read within a library intended for alpha chains, so its frequency means little. The chain is built from TRBV11-2 and TRBJ1-2; D ambiguous. The CDR3 runs to 13 residues. CDR1 is SGHAT and CDR2 is FQNNGV in the germline V gene. Trimming left V 4 bases short and J 1 base short, with 7 bases between. The CDR3 protein is CASSSTVNYGYTF. DNA for the CDR3: TGTGCCAGCAGCTCCACGGTTAACTATGGCTACACCTTC.

In its sample, this clonotype ranks as medium-sized. This beta chain lies outside the target of a library built for alpha chains; its clone size means little. The V gene is TRBV12-3 or TRBV12-4, the J gene TRBJ1-4; a weak D match, TRBD1 (6 bases). V was cut by 0 bases and J by 4 bases, with 12 bases left in between. There are 16 residues in the CDR3. The CDR3 spells CASSLALRGDNEKLFF. For the CDR3, the DNA is TGTGCCAGCAGTTTAGCGCTCAGGGGCGATAATGAAAAACTGTTTTTT.